Shown below are 18 T cell receptor beta chains from a single sample sequenced in a study of cytomegalovirus exposure and HLA in healthy donors (dated by TCRdb to about 2017). Library prep was done by the immunoSEQ multiplex PCR assay. A mixture of 60 forward primers for TCR Vbeta segments and 13 reverse primers for TCR Jbeta segments was used in the multiplex PCR. Imported from immuneACCESS, the table was reduced by TCRdb to in-frame sequences with V and J called. These copies leave out some clones; in studies compared against another copy, an unresolved V gene accounts for under half, and the cause of the remainder is not known. This sample comprises approximately 90,000 clones, 77% of them detected only once. 3% to 4.5% of the sample comes from the top ten. What was sequenced was PBMCs. The receptors were sampled from a man between 25 and 39 years old in good health and CMV-seronegative.

This clone has only a few counts. The rearrangement uses TRBV6-1 and TRBJ1-1; 7 bases fit TRBD1. CDR1 is MNHNS and CDR2 is SASEGT in the germline V gene. The CDR3 has 15 amino acids. V shed 2 bases, J shed 6 bases, and the junction held 9 bases outside the gene matches. The CDR3 loop reads CASSELAQGVAEAFF. As DNA, the CDR3 is TGTGCCAGCAGTGAATTGGCCCAGGGGGTGGCTGAAGCTTTCTTT.

V and J are TRBV5-6 and TRBJ1-3; 9 positions agree with TRBD1. The CDR3 is made up of 16 amino acids. Germline trimming cut 4 bases from V and 6 bases from J; bases unmatched to any gene: 11. Per germline, CDR1 SGHDT and CDR2 YYEEEE. CDR3 in DNA: TGTGCCAGCAGCGAGACAGGGGGTCTGGTGGAAAACACCATATATTTT. It specifies CASSETGGLVENTIYF. Filled out from reference TRBV5-6 and TRBJ1-3, the complete variable domain reads DAGVTQSPTHLIKTRGQQVTLRCSPKSGHDTVSWYQQALGQGPQFIFQYYEEEERQRGNFPDRFSGHQFPNYSSELNVNALLLGDSALYLCASSETGGLVENTIYFGEGSWLTVV.

This chain joins TRBV7-9 and TRBJ2-1; D perhaps matches TRBD2 (6 bases). Germline V gene sequence: CDR1 SEHNR, CDR2 FQNEAQ (reference sequence). There are 14 residues in the CDR3. V was clipped by 4 bases and J by 8 bases, with 15 bases between them. CDR3 protein: CASSSSGGIDEQFF. DNA of the CDR3: TGTGCCAGCAGCTCCAGTGGGGGGATCGATGAGCAGTTCTTC.

This clone was observed a single time. The gene calls are TRBV28 and TRBJ2-7; maybe TRBD2 (6 bases). The V end lost 5 bases, the J end lost 2 bases, and 13 bases lay between the germline ends. This CDR3 region has 14 residues. Germline V lookup: CDR1 MDHEN, CDR2 SYDVKM. CDR3 DNA: TGTGCCAGCAGTGGGGGACTGCCTACCTACGAGCAGTACTTC. This encodes CASSGGLPTYEQYF.

The chain combines TRBV11-3 with TRBJ2-1, with D tentatively TRBD2 (5 bases). Germline V CDR1 and CDR2: SGHNT, YENEEA. Trimming stripped 3 bases from V and 6 bases from J, with 9 bases between. The length of the CDR3 is 13 residues. CDR3 bases: TGTGCCAGCAGCTTGTCGGGGTCCAATGAGCAGTTCTTC. This encodes CASSLSGSNEQFF.

The chain links TRBV28 to TRBJ2-7; 7 nucleotides align to TRBD2. CDR1 is MDHEN and CDR2 is SYDVKM in the germline V gene. Losses at the gene ends were 5 bases for V and 3 bases for J; bases not matched to a gene: 7. The CDR3 spans 14 residues. This chain's CDR3 is CASSNLAADYEQYF. CDR3 DNA: TGTGCCAGCAGTAATCTAGCGGCGGACTACGAGCAGTACTTC.

This clone has only a few counts. V gene TRBV6-1 combines with J gene TRBJ1-1; no firm D call. V lost 10 bases and J 4 bases, leaving 13 bases between the germline ends. The CDR3 length is 12 residues. CDR1 is MNHNS, CDR2 SASEGT, per germline. In DNA, the CDR3 is TGTGCCACATGGGAGGGCTTCACTGAAGCTTTCTTT. Translating it yields CATWEGFTEAFF.

In its sample, this clone was seen once. The chain employs TRBV27 and TRBJ1-1; D uncertain. Germline V lookup: CDR1 MNHEY, CDR2 SMNVEV (reference sequence). V was clipped by 0 bases and J by 4 bases, with 9 bases between them. The length of the CDR3 is 14 residues. The CDR3 DNA follows: TGTGCCAGCAGTTTATCGGCCATCCGCACTGAAGCTTTCTTT. Amino acid sequence: CASSLSAIRTEAFF.

V is TRBV28 and J is TRBJ1-2; possible D gene TRBD1, 6 bases. This CDR3 has 12 amino acids. The germline gives CDR1 MDHEN, CDR2 SYDVKM. The V end lost 5 bases, the J end lost 8 bases, and 12 bases lay between the germline ends. The CDR3 reads CASSKAGEGYTF. CDR3 DNA: TGTGCCAGCAGTAAGGCAGGGGAGGGCTACACCTTC.

This clone was picked up a small number of times. V is TRBV6-6 and J is TRBJ1-2; D remains unclear. Germline CDR1 and CDR2: MNHNY and SVGAGI (reference sequence). V was clipped by 4 bases and J by 8 bases, with 20 bases between them. This CDR3 spans 15 amino acids. This CDR3 reads CASSSTWADPSGYTF. CDR3 coding DNA: TGTGCCAGCAGTTCCACCTGGGCAGACCCTTCCGGCTACACCTTC.

The chain couples TRBV10-3 to TRBJ1-2, with D possibly matching TRBD1 (6 bases). The germline V gene has CDR1 ENHRY and CDR2 SYGVKD. CDR3 length: 13 amino acids. V was trimmed by 3 bases and J by 6 bases, leaving 11 bases between them. CDR3 sequence: CAISDLQGNGYTF. CDR3 in DNA: TGTGCCATCAGTGATTTACAGGGAAATGGCTACACCTTC.

The V call is TRBV29-1, the J call TRBJ2-7, with 8 bases aligning to TRBD1. CDR1 is SQVTM and CDR2 is ANQGSEA in the germline V gene. The CDR3 has 16 amino acids. The trim removed 2 bases at V and 3 bases at J, leaving 12 bases unmatched. CDR3 sequence: CSVELPGQGTNYEQYF. The CDR3 bases are TGCAGCGTTGAACTCCCCGGACAGGGAACAAACTACGAGCAGTACTTC.

This clone was detected only a few times. V usage is TRBV29-1 and J usage is TRBJ2-1; 11 bases map to TRBD2. Germline CDR1 reads SQVTM; CDR2 reads ANQGSEA. This CDR3 contains 13 residues. V was clipped by 5 bases and J by 12 bases; unmatched bases: 9. DNA for the CDR3: TGCAGCGTTTTGCCTAGCGGGGGGCCCCGGCAGTTCTTC. It is translated as CSVLPSGGPRQFF.

This clone was seen a handful of times. The CDR3 is CASRRNTEAFF. The CDR3 DNA follows: TGTGCCAGCAGGCGGAACACTGAAGCTTTCTTT. The chain employs TRBV25-1 and TRBJ1-1; D remains ambiguous. The CDR3 has 11 residues. Germline loops: CDR1 MGHDK, CDR2 SYGVNS. V lost 6 bases to trimming and J lost 1 base, with 3 bases between them.

The V call is TRBV6-1, the J call TRBJ2-5; 7 positions agree with TRBD1. The germline gives CDR1 MNHNS, CDR2 SASEGT. Trimming removed 6 bases from V and 3 bases from J; junction bases left unmatched: 10. CDR3 length equals 15 residues. This CDR3 is CASSLFGTEEETQYF. In DNA form, the CDR3 reads TGTGCCAGCAGCCTCTTCGGGACAGAAGAAGAGACCCAGTACTTC.

V and J are TRBV27 and TRBJ1-6, with 7 bases identical to TRBD1. This CDR3 is 14 amino acids long. J was trimmed by 9 bases and V by 5 bases; bases with no gene match: 7. The germline V gene encodes CDR1 MNHEY and CDR2 SMNVEV (reference sequence). This CDR3 reads CASSGRTGSSPLHF. Written as DNA, the CDR3 is TGTGCCAGCAGTGGACGGACAGGCTCTTCACCCCTCCACTTT.

The chain combines TRBV11-2 with TRBJ2-7; 7 nucleotides match TRBD2. The CDR3 sequence is 13 residues long. Germline CDR1 SGHAT, CDR2 FQNNGV. Unmatched junction bases numbered 9, after V lost 10 bases and J lost 3 bases. The CDR3 loop reads CATFPWGGYEQYF. CDR3 in DNA: TGTGCCACCTTCCCGTGGGGGGGCTACGAGCAGTACTTC.

The V gene is TRBV11-2, the J gene TRBJ2-7, with D unclear. There are 14 residues in the CDR3. Trimming removed 0 bases at V and 3 bases at J, with 9 bases between. Germline lookup yields CDR1 SGHAT and CDR2 FQNNGV. The CDR3 coding sequence is TGTGCCAGCAGCTTAGAAGTCCGGAGCTACGAGCAGTACTTC. It translates to CASSLEVRSYEQYF.